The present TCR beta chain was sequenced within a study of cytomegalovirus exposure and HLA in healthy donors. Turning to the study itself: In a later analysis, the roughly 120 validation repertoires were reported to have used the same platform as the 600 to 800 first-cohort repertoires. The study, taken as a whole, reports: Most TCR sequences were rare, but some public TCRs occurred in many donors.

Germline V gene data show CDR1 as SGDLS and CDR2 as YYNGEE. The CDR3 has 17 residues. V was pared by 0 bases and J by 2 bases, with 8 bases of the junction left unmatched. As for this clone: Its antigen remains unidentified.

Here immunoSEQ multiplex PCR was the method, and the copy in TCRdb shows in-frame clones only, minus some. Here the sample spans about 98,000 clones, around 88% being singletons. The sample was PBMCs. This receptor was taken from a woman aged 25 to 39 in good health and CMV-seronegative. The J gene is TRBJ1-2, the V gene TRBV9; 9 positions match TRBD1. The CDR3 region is CASSVEIVGQGNYGYTF. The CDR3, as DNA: TGTGCCAGCAGCGTAGAAATAGTTGGACAGGGGAACTATGGCTACACCTTC.